The 6 T cell receptor beta chains reported below all come from one sample, sequenced in a study of CXCR3-negative and CXCR3-positive naive CD8 T cells. Broader study findings: Naive CXCR3-positive cells had TRB CDR3s more hydrophobic than those of CXCR3-negative naive cells.

These receptors lack a known antigen. The study made its TRB cDNA libraries by 5' RACE, adding UMI labels. TCRdb reanalyzed the 5' RACE reads and collapses them to one entry per CDR3 protein, without DNA. Its clone listing holds about 130,000 distinct CDR3 sequences. Source material: naive CXCR3+ CD8+ T cells from blood. This sample's subset: CD45RO-CCR7+CD27+CD95- naive CD8+ T cells expressing CXCR3 (TNR3+). The source of these receptors is a human donor in good health. Some clones in this sample may be carry-over from other donors' samples.

The chain links TRBV29-1 to TRBJ2-7; checking the TCRdb D call of TRBD1 is not possible without DNA. The CDR3 runs 13 residues. CDR1 is SQVTM, CDR2 ANQGSEA, per germline. CDR3 sequence reads: CSVRTPSSYEQYF.

V is TRBV7-9 and J is TRBJ2-5; the D call of TRBD1 rests on TCRdb alone, since no DNA is present to check it. Germline V gives CDR1 SEHNR, CDR2 FQNEAQ (reference sequence). This CDR3 has 17 amino acids. The CDR3 loop is CASSYAGTGVYQETQYF.

The rearrangement joins TRBV29-1 to TRBJ2-7; TCRdb designates TRBD1, a call that cannot be tested without DNA. Looked up from germline, CDR1 is SQVTM and CDR2 is ANQGSEA. The CDR3 consists of 16 residues. The CDR3 sequence: CSVEERLGGRDYEQYF.

This sequence joins TRBV19 and TRBJ1-1. This CDR3 contains 12 residues. Per germline, CDR1 LNHDA and CDR2 SQIVND (reference sequence). The CDR3: CASIAGNTEAFF.

The gene calls are TRBV5-1 and TRBJ2-5. Germline V gives CDR1 SGHRS, CDR2 YFSETQ. This CDR3 spans 13 amino acids. This CDR3 is CASSLDTQETQYF.

This chain connects TRBV28 to TRBJ2-7. The CDR3 is 13 residues long. Per the germline V gene, CDR1 is MDHEN and CDR2 is SYDVKM. The CDR3 loop is CASDTDSSYEQYF.